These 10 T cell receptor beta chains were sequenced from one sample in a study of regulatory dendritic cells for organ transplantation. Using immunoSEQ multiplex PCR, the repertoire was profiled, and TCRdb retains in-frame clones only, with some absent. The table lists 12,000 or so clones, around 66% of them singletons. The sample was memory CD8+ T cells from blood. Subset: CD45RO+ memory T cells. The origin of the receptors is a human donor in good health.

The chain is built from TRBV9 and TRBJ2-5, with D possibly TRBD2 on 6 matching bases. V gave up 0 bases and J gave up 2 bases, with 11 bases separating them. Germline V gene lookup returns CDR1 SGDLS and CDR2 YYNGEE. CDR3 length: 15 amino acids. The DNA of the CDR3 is TGTGCCAGCAGCGTAGCCAGCGGGTCTCAAGAGACCCAGTACTTC. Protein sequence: CASSVASGSQETQYF.

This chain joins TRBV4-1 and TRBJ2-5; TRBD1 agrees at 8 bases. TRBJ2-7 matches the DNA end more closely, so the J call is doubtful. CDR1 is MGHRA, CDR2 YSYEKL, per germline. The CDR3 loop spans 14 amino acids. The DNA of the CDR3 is TGCGCCAGCAGCCAGGGGGGACAGGCGTTCGAGCAGTACTTC. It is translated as CASSQGGQAFEQYF.

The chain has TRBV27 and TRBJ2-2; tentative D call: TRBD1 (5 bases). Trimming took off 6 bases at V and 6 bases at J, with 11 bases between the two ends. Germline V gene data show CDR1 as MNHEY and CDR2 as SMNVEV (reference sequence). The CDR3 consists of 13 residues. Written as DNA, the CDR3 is TGTGCCAGCAGCTTTTCCAGGGCCGGGGAGCTGTTTTTT. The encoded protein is CASSFSRAGELFF.

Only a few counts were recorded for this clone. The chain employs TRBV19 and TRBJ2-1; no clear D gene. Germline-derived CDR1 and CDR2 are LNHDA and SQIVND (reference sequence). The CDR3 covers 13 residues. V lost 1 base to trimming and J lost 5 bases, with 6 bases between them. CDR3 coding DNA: TGTGCCAGTAGTATAGGTTGGGACAATGAGCAGTTCTTC. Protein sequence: CASSIGWDNEQFF. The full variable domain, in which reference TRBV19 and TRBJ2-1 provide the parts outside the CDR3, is DGGITQSPKYLFRKEGQNVTLSCEQNLNHDAMYWYRQDPGQGLRLIYYSQIVNDFQKGDIAEGYSVSREKKESFPLTVTSAQKNPTAFYLCASSIGWDNEQFFGPGTRLTVL.

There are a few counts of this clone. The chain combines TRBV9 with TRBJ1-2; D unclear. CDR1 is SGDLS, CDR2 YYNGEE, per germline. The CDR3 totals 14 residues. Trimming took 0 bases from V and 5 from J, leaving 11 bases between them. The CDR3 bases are TGTGCCAGCAGCGTAGATGGGTTGCTGTATGGCTACACCTTC. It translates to CASSVDGLLYGYTF. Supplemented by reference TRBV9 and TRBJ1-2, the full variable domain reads DSGVTQTPKHLITATGQRVTLRCSPRSGDLSVYWYQQSLDQGLQFLIQYYNGEERAKGNILERFSAQQFPDLHSELNLSSLELGDSALYFCASSVDGLLYGYTFGSGTRLTVV.

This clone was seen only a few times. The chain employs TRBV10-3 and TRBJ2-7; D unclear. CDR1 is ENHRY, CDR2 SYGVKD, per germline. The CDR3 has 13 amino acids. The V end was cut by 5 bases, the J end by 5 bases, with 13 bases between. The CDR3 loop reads CAISNRLADEQYF. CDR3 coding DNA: TGTGCCATCAGTAACCGGCTGGCGGACGAGCAGTACTTC.

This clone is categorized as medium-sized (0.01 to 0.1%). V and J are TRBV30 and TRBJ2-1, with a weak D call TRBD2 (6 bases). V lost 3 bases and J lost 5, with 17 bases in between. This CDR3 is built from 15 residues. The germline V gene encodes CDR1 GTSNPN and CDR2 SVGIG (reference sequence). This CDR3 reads CAWSLSYGGNNEQFF. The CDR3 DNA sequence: TGTGCCTGGAGCCTTTCCTATGGGGGGAACAATGAGCAGTTCTTC.

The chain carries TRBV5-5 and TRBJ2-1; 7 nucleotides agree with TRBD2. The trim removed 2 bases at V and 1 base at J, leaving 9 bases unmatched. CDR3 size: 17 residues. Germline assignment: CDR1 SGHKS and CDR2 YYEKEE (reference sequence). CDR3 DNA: TGTGCCAGCAGCTTAAACAGTCCGGGGGGATCCTACAATGAGCAGTTCTTC. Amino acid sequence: CASSLNSPGGSYNEQFF.

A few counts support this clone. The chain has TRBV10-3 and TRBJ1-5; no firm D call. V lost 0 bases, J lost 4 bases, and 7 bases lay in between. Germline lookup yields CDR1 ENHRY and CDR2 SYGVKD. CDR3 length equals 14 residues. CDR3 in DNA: TGTGCCATCAGTGAGTCTACGACAAATCAGCCCCAGCATTTT. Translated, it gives CAISESTTNQPQHF.

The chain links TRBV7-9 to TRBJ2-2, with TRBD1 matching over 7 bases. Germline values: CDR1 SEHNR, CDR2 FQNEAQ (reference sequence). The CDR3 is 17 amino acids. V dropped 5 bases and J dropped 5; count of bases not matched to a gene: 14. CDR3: CASSDRRYGTETGELFF. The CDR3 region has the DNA TGTGCCAGCAGCGACCGGAGGTACGGGACAGAGACCGGGGAGCTGTTTTTT.